A single sample gave rise to the 32 T cell receptor beta chains below, sequenced in a study of T cell responses to AZD1222 COVID-19 vaccine. Generated by immunoSEQ multiplex PCR, the TCRdb table keeps only in-frame clones and is missing some. Altogether 80,000 or so clones are present, roughly nine tenths being singletons, with the ten largest covering 3.3%. The material sequenced was peripheral blood, taken 28 days after the second AZD1222 dose. These receptor sequences come from an adult who received the AZD1222 COVID-19 vaccine.

This chain uses TRBV10-3 with TRBJ1-2; D gene ambiguous. Germline V gene lookup returns CDR1 ENHRY and CDR2 SYGVKD. The CDR3 has 12 amino acids. Trimming removed 2 bases from V and 8 bases from J, with 9 bases in between. The CDR3, as DNA: TGTGCCATCAGTGAGGGTCCACGAGGCTACACCTTC. As protein: CAISEGPRGYTF.

This chain joins TRBV30 and TRBJ2-1, with 8 bases fitting TRBD2. The germline V gene encodes CDR1 GTSNPN and CDR2 SVGIG (reference sequence). The CDR3 runs 15 residues. V shed 2 bases, J shed 4 bases, and the junction held 7 bases outside the gene matches. This chain's CDR3 is CAWSKRESLYNEQFF. The DNA for the CDR3 is TGTGCCTGGAGTAAGCGGGAGTCACTTTACAATGAGCAGTTCTTC.

This chain uses TRBV11-3 with TRBJ2-7, with TRBD2 identical over 14 bases. The length of the CDR3 is 15 residues. CDR1 SGHNT and CDR2 YENEEA come from the germline V gene. V gave up 5 bases and J gave up 9 bases; unmatched junction bases: 9. CDR3 bases: TGTGCCAGCAGCCCCTCGGGACTAGCGGGAGAGGTGCAGTACTTC. Its protein product is CASSPSGLAGEVQYF.

The gene calls are TRBV30 and TRBJ1-1; D unclear. Trimming cost V 1 base and J 1 base, with 7 bases left between them. This CDR3 contains 13 residues. Germline V gives CDR1 GTSNPN, CDR2 SVGIG (reference sequence). The CDR3 DNA is TGTGCCTGGAGTGGCCAACAGAACACTGAAGCTTTCTTT. Its protein product is CAWSGQQNTEAFF. Looking up the rest from reference TRBV30 and TRBJ1-1 gives the full variable domain: SQTIHQWPATLVQPVGSPLSLECTVEGTSNPNLYWYRQAAGRGLQLLFYSVGIGQISSEVPQNLSASRPQDRQFILSSKKLLLSDSGFYLCAWSGQQNTEAFFGQGTRLTVV.

V and J are TRBV28 and TRBJ2-2; 8 bases map to TRBD2. Per germline, CDR1 MDHEN and CDR2 SYDVKM. The CDR3 sequence is 15 residues long. The V gene end was trimmed by 4 bases and the J gene end by 7 bases; junction bases not matched to a gene: 8. This CDR3 is CASSSNSGALGELFF. CDR3 sequence (DNA): TGTGCCAGCAGTTCTAATAGCGGGGCTCTCGGGGAGCTGTTTTTT.

The chain joins TRBV11-3 to TRBJ1-1; perhaps TRBD1 as D (6 bases). Trimming pared 0 bases from V and 3 bases from J, leaving 11 bases between. Germline-derived CDR1 and CDR2 are SGHNT and YENEEA. The CDR3 contains 15 residues. CDR3 region: CASSLEGARDTEAFF. The CDR3 DNA is TGTGCCAGCAGCTTAGAGGGGGCGCGGGACACTGAAGCTTTCTTT.

J is TRBJ2-3 and V is TRBV19, with 7 bases lining up with TRBD1. Germline assignment: CDR1 LNHDA and CDR2 SQIVND (reference sequence). The CDR3 has 13 amino acids. The V gene end was trimmed by 7 bases and the J gene end by 4 bases; junction bases not matched to a gene: 5. DNA for the CDR3: TGTGCCAGTAAAATCCAGGGGGCAGATACGCAGTATTTT. This codes for CASKIQGADTQYF.

This sequence joins TRBV24-1 and TRBJ2-6, with D possibly TRBD1 on 6 matching bases. This CDR3 comprises 20 residues. Germline values: CDR1 KGHDR, CDR2 SFDVKD. V dropped 12 bases and J dropped 2 bases, with 31 bases sitting between them. CDR3 in amino acids: CAAATSVRDTLVPGANVLTF. CDR3 sequence (DNA): TGTGCCGCGGCCACCAGTGTTCGGGACACCCTAGTCCCTGGGGCCAACGTCCTGACTTTC.

The rearrangement uses TRBV10-3 and TRBJ1-1, with TRBD1 matching 7 bases. V shed 7 bases and J 6 bases; nucleotides not matched to a gene: 11. CDR1 is ENHRY, CDR2 SYGVKD, per germline. This CDR3 comprises 14 residues. CDR3 coding DNA: TGTGCCATCAATGGGAGGGGGCGCAGCGCTGAAGCTTTCTTT. Translated: CAINGRGRSAEAFF.

This clone has just a few counts. The V gene is TRBV3-1 (or the pseudogene TRBV3-2), the J gene TRBJ1-4; no clear D gene. The CDR3 length is 13 residues. The V end was cut by 3 bases, the J end by 7 bases, with 9 bases between. The germline CDR1 and CDR2 sequences are LGHDT and YNNKEL (reference sequence). As DNA, the CDR3 is TGTGCCAGCAGCCAGAGGGCTGCTGAAAAACTGTTTTTT. Amino acid sequence: CASSQRAAEKLFF.

The rearrangement joins TRBV7-3 to TRBJ2-1, with D tentatively TRBD1 or TRBD2 (5 bases each). Deletions cut 5 bases from V and 5 bases from J, with 16 bases between. Germline V gene lookup returns CDR1 SGHTA and CDR2 FQGTGA. CDR3 length: 15 residues. This CDR3 is CASSQVRGPNNEQFF. Here the CDR3 DNA reads TGTGCCAGCAGCCAAGTGAGGGGACCAAACAATGAGCAGTTCTTC.

The V call is TRBV7-2, the J call TRBJ1-2; D perhaps matches TRBD1 (6 bases). Germline V gene data show CDR1 as SGHTA and CDR2 as FQGNSA. The CDR3 loop spans 13 amino acids. V lost 3 bases, J lost 4 bases, and 9 bases lay in between. The CDR3 nucleotides are TGTGCCAGCAGCTTCAACAGGGTCTATGGCTACACCTTC. Its translation: CASSFNRVYGYTF.

This chain uses TRBV11-3 with TRBJ1-3, with 10 bases aligning to TRBD1. Trimming took 5 bases from V and 4 from J; bases not matched to a gene: 8. CDR1 and CDR2 from the germline V gene are SGHNT and YENEEA. The CDR3 contains 16 residues. CDR3 DNA: TGTGCCAGCAGCAAGGGACAGGGGTCGATCGGAAACACCATATATTTT. This gives the protein CASSKGQGSIGNTIYF.

This clone was detected only a few times. The rearrangement links TRBV7-9 to TRBJ1-3; 8 bases are a match to TRBD1. Trimming removed 2 bases from V and 5 bases from J; junction bases left unmatched: 8. CDR3 length equals 16 residues. CDR1 SEHNR and CDR2 FQNEAQ come from the germline V gene (reference sequence). In nucleotides, the CDR3 is TGTGCCAGCAGCTTAAGGACAGGGAAAGATAGAAACACCATATATTTT. Translated: CASSLRTGKDRNTIYF.

The chain links TRBV7-3 to TRBJ2-1; D may be TRBD1 or TRBD2 (6 bases each). V was cut by 2 bases and J by 7 bases, with 15 bases left in between. Germline lookup yields CDR1 SGHTA and CDR2 FQGTGA. The CDR3 consists of 15 residues. Here the CDR3 reads CASSLLGGGINEQFF. The CDR3 nucleotides read TGTGCCAGCAGCTTATTAGGGGGAGGAATTAATGAGCAGTTCTTC.

This clone was seen only a few times. This chain connects TRBV9 to TRBJ2-3; TRBD2 aligns across 10 bases. Germline values: CDR1 SGDLS, CDR2 YYNGEE. This CDR3 is 16 amino acids long. V gave up 3 bases and J gave up 1 base; unmatched junction bases: 5. The CDR3: CASSADLAGGTDTQYF. The CDR3 DNA reads TGTGCCAGCAGCGCCGATCTAGCGGGAGGCACAGATACGCAGTATTTT.

This clone was seen just once. The chain has TRBV6-5 and TRBJ2-1, with D possibly TRBD1 on 6 matching bases. Trimming removed 2 bases from V and 12 bases from J, with 20 bases in between. Germline-derived CDR1 and CDR2 are MNHEY and SVGAGI. The CDR3 extends over 15 amino acids. For the CDR3, the DNA is TGTGCCAGCAGTTACGTATCGCCGGGACAACGGAGGCAGTTCTTC. Its protein is CASSYVSPGQRRQFF.

J is TRBJ1-1 and V is TRBV7-8, with no clear D. V lost 2 bases, J lost 2 bases, and 9 bases lay in between. The CDR3 spans 14 residues. The germline V gene encodes CDR1 SGHVS and CDR2 FQNEAQ. The chain's CDR3 is CASSLRAANTEAFF. CDR3 sequence (DNA): TGTGCCAGCAGCTTACGGGCAGCTAACACTGAAGCTTTCTTT.

V gene TRBV27 combines with J gene TRBJ1-2; D unresolved. The germline V gene has CDR1 MNHEY and CDR2 SMNVEV (reference sequence). The CDR3 is 13 amino acids. The germline V and J ends were trimmed by 11 bases and 2 bases, with 15 bases remaining between them. The chain's CDR3 is CASSGQANYGYTF. The CDR3, as DNA: TGTGCCTCCTCGGGCCAGGCCAACTATGGCTACACCTTC.

This chain joins TRBV10-3 and TRBJ1-4, with TRBD1 as a possible D gene (5 bases). CDR3 length equals 14 residues. The germline V and J ends were trimmed by 2 bases and 8 bases, with 12 bases remaining between them. Germline lookup yields CDR1 ENHRY and CDR2 SYGVKD. DNA of the CDR3: TGTGCCATCAGTGAGGGACACGGCTTGGAAAAACTGTTTTTT. Its protein is CAISEGHGLEKLFF.

This rearrangement joins TRBV27 to TRBJ2-2, with 7 bases fitting TRBD1. With V trimmed by 2 bases and J by 6 bases, 9 bases remained unmatched. The CDR3 is made up of 16 amino acids. CDR1 and CDR2 from the germline V gene are MNHEY and SMNVEV (reference sequence). CDR3 nucleotide sequence: TGTGCCAGCAGTTTAATACAGGGGAAGGTCGCCGGGGAGCTGTTTTTT. Residues: CASSLIQGKVAGELFF.

This sequence joins TRBV14 and TRBJ2-1; D is tentatively TRBD1 or TRBD2 (5 bases each). Per the germline V gene, CDR1 is SGHDN and CDR2 is FVKESK. Trimming cost V 1 base and J 3 bases, with 7 bases left between them. The CDR3 has 14 residues. CDR3 protein: CASSQAGHYNEQFF. The CDR3 DNA follows: TGTGCCAGCAGCCAAGCGGGGCACTACAATGAGCAGTTCTTC.

The chain links TRBV4-1 to TRBJ1-2, with TRBD1 as a possible D gene (5 bases). Germline V gene data show CDR1 as MGHRA and CDR2 as YSYEKL. The V and J ends lost 0 bases and 5 bases respectively, with 13 bases between them. The CDR3 consists of 15 residues. The CDR3 is CASSQEAQARYGYTF. The CDR3 DNA follows: TGCGCCAGCAGCCAAGAGGCACAGGCTAGGTATGGCTACACCTTC.

The chain combines TRBV7-9 with TRBJ2-7, with 11 nucleotides matching TRBD2. Germline V CDR1 and CDR2: SEHNR, FQNEAQ (reference sequence). The CDR3 is made up of 15 amino acids. J was trimmed by 5 bases and V by 1 base; bases with no gene match: 4. CDR3 sequence: CASSLVLAGADEQYF. The CDR3 DNA reads as TGTGCCAGCAGCTTAGTACTAGCGGGAGCGGACGAGCAGTACTTC.

This clone turned up a few times. The V and J genes are TRBV6-5 and TRBJ1-2, with TRBD1 matching over 7 bases. CDR1 is MNHEY, CDR2 SVGAGI, per germline. Trimming removed 11 bases from V and 1 base from J; junction bases left unmatched: 13. This CDR3 is built from 15 residues. The CDR3 region is CALRTGFGGNYGYTF. CDR3 DNA: TGTGCCCTTCGGACAGGTTTTGGGGGTAACTATGGCTACACCTTC.

The chain employs TRBV9 and TRBJ2-7; D is ambiguous. The length of the CDR3 is 16 residues. From germline, CDR1 is SGDLS and CDR2 YYNGEE. V lost 0 bases and J 3 bases, leaving 16 bases between the germline ends. The CDR3 region has the DNA TGTGCCAGCAGCGTAGCTGGAACTTCGGGCCTCTACGAGCAGTACTTC. It encodes CASSVAGTSGLYEQYF.

This chain connects TRBV5-1 to TRBJ2-5; D unresolved. V lost 5 bases, J lost 1 base, and 12 bases lay in between. CDR1 SGHRS and CDR2 YFSETQ come from the germline V gene. CDR3 length: 14 amino acids. CDR3 sequence reads: CASSQPGSQETQYF. The CDR3 DNA sequence: TGCGCCAGCAGTCAGCCGGGCAGCCAAGAGACCCAGTACTTC.

This chain links TRBV24-1 with TRBJ2-1, with D perhaps TRBD2 (5 bases). Germline assignment: CDR1 KGHDR and CDR2 SFDVKD. The CDR3 contains 13 residues. V was pared by 5 bases and J by 5 bases, with 9 bases between. The CDR3 DNA follows: TGTGCCACCAGTGGCGAAGCGGACAATGAGCAGTTCTTC. Its protein product is CATSGEADNEQFF.

This chain uses TRBV5-1 with TRBJ1-1, with TRBD1 matching over 7 bases. The ends lost 4 bases at V and 0 bases at J; junction bases unmatched: 3. The CDR3 consists of 14 residues. Germline V CDR1 and CDR2: SGHRS, YFSETQ. The CDR3 here is CASSVGQLNTEAFF. In DNA form, the CDR3 reads TGCGCCAGCAGCGTGGGACAGTTGAACACTGAAGCTTTCTTT.

This rearrangement joins TRBV7-8 to TRBJ1-1; no firm D call. The ends were cut back, 8 bases at V and 7 bases at J, with 8 bases in the middle. Germline CDR1 is SGHVS and CDR2 is FQNEAQ. CDR3 length: 10 amino acids. The CDR3 protein is CASFQDEAFF. The CDR3 coding sequence is TGTGCCAGCTTCCAGGATGAAGCTTTCTTT.

This clone was detected only once. The chain links TRBV6-1 to TRBJ2-1; D remains ambiguous. Germline assignment: CDR1 MNHNS and CDR2 SASEGT. The CDR3 covers 15 residues. V shed 1 base and J shed 0 bases, with 7 bases lying between them. The DNA of the CDR3 is TGTGCCAGCAGTGAAGGCCCGAGCTCCTACAATGAGCAGTTCTTC. This encodes CASSEGPSSYNEQFF.

This clone appeared once. V and J are TRBV3-1 (or the pseudogene TRBV3-2) and TRBJ2-2, with D maybe TRBD1 (6 bases). Germline V gene data show CDR1 as LGHDT and CDR2 as YNNKEL (reference sequence). This CDR3 is built from 15 residues. V was cut by 3 bases and J by 4 bases, with 12 bases left in between. The CDR3 nucleotides are TGTGCCAGCAGCCAGTTAGACAGGCGCACCGGGGAGCTGTTTTTT. Translating it yields CASSQLDRRTGELFF.